These 31 T cell receptor beta chains were sequenced from one sample in a study. The sorted Tregs were CD4+CD25+CD127-/low cells. TCRdb re-derived calls from the 5' RACE reads in MiXCR, one entry per CDR3 protein. The sample lists 50,000 to 60,000 distinct CDR3 sequences; less than 25% were seen once. Sequenced sample: tumor-infiltrating Tregs sorted from the breast tumor. The receptors here all came from a female donor with breast cancer.

The CDR3 spells CASGLVDGPQHF. The CDR3 DNA reads TGTGCTAGTGGTTTGGTAGACGGGCCCCAGCATTTT. The chain recombines TRBV12-5 with TRBJ1-5; D not resolved. Germline assignment: CDR1 LGHNT and CDR2 FRNRAP. Deletions cut 0 bases from V and 9 bases from J, with 6 bases between. The CDR3 has 12 residues.

The chain uses TRBV5-1 and TRBJ2-5, with 7 bases that match TRBD1. The ends lost 0 bases at V and 4 bases at J; junction bases unmatched: 6. The CDR3 length is 15 residues. In germline, CDR1 is SGHRS, CDR2 YFSETQ. CDR3 amino acids: CASSLDGTALETQYF. The CDR3 DNA follows: TGCGCCAGCAGCTTGGACGGGACAGCATTAGAGACCCAGTACTTC.

This clonotype was seen only a few times. The chain recombines TRBV6-5 with TRBJ2-7; perhaps TRBD2 as D (5 bases). The CDR3 has 14 amino acids. Trimming stripped 8 bases from V and 1 base from J, with 15 bases between. Germline-derived CDR1 and CDR2 are MNHEY and SVGAGI. This CDR3 is CASRYREVSYEQYF. CDR3 coding DNA: TGTGCCAGCCGCTATCGGGAAGTATCCTACGAGCAGTACTTC.

This clonotype appeared once. A junction end diverges from the germline sequence, so it may reflect a read error. The J gene is TRBJ1-2, the V gene TRBV7-9; no clear D gene. The CDR3 contains 15 residues. Germline-derived CDR1 and CDR2 are SEHNR and FQNEAQ (reference sequence). The CDR3 region has the DNA TGTGCCAGCAGCTTATCTTCACTAAGCCCCTATGGCTGCACCTTC. Its translation: CASSLSSLSPYGCTF.

This clonotype was recorded many times. The chain uses TRBV6-1 and TRBJ1-4; TRBD1 matches at 7 bases. V trimming: 4 bases; J trimming: 7 bases; junction bases outside the gene matches: 3. Germline V gives CDR1 MNHNS, CDR2 SASEGT. The CDR3 sequence is 13 residues long. The CDR3 DNA follows: TGTGCCAGCAGTGGACAGGGTGGTGAAAAACTGTTTTTT. It is translated as CASSGQGGEKLFF.

V and J are TRBV28 and TRBJ2-7; either TRBD1 or TRBD2 may fit D (5 bases each). V lost 5 bases and J lost 4, with 18 bases in between. The CDR3 covers 15 residues. CDR1 MDHEN and CDR2 SYDVKM come from the germline V gene. CDR3 sequence (DNA): TGTGCCAGCAGTCCCCAGAGGGGCAGAATTTACGAGCAGTACTTC. Amino acid sequence: CASSPQRGRIYEQYF.

This clonotype was counted between two and nine times. V gene TRBV27 combines with J gene TRBJ2-1; no clear D gene. The V gene lost 5 bases and the J gene lost 4 bases, with 12 bases spanning the gap. Germline V CDR1 and CDR2: MNHEY, SMNVEV (reference sequence). The CDR3 contains 14 residues. The CDR3 region is CASSVLEDYNEQFF. CDR3 DNA: TGTGCCAGCAGTGTCCTCGAGGATTACAATGAGCAGTTCTTC.

Notes on this clonotype: One junction end disagrees with the germline gene, perhaps due to a read error. The chain combines TRBV12-3 or TRBV12-4 with TRBJ2-1, with a possible D match to TRBD2 (5 bases). The CDR3 is made up of 14 amino acids. CDR3 nucleotide sequence: TGTGCCAGCAGTTTGGCTAGCAGCCACAATGAGCAGCTCTTC. This translates into CASSLASSHNEQLF.

On this clonotype: The junction and the germline gene differ at one end; a read error may be behind it. The rearrangement links TRBV2 to TRBJ2-4; possible D gene TRBD2, 5 bases. Germline CDR1 and CDR2: SNHLY and FYNNEI. The CDR3 runs 17 residues. The CDR3 nucleotides are TGTGGCAGCGGAGACCTTACATCTCCCTTGGCATGGAACATTCAGTACTTC. Protein sequence: CGSGDLTSPLAWNIQYF.

Points on this clonotype: Possible read error: a much larger clone is one base away. The chain is built from TRBV7-2 and TRBJ2-1; D not resolved. Per the germline V gene, CDR1 is SGHTA and CDR2 is FQGNSA. The CDR3 totals 13 residues. This CDR3 is CASSSYINNGQFF. CDR3 DNA: TGTGCCAGCAGCTCGTATATTAACAATGGGCAGTTCTTC.

The V and J genes are TRBV11-2 and TRBJ2-1; 11 bases align to TRBD2. The ends lost 4 bases at V and 9 bases at J; junction bases unmatched: 5. The CDR3 is 14 residues long. The V gene's germline CDR1 is SGHAT and CDR2 FQNNGV. CDR3 protein: CASSSLAGGIEQFF. CDR3 in DNA: TGTGCCAGCAGCTCCCTAGCGGGAGGCATTGAGCAGTTCTTC.

This clonotype was detected ten times or more. The V call is TRBV5-1, the J call TRBJ2-1; no clear D gene. V was pared by 0 bases and J by 0 bases, with 7 bases between. Per germline, CDR1 SGHRS and CDR2 YFSETQ. The CDR3 runs to 15 residues. The CDR3 is CASSLGQSSYNEQFF. In DNA, the CDR3 is TGCGCCAGCAGCTTGGGTCAGAGCTCCTACAATGAGCAGTTCTTC.

The chain uses TRBV5-1 and TRBJ1-5; 8 bases fit TRBD1. CDR3 length equals 15 residues. Trimming took 1 base from V and 2 from J; bases not matched to a gene: 2. Germline V gene sequence: CDR1 SGHRS, CDR2 YFSETQ. CDR3 in DNA: TGCGCCAGCAGCTTGACGACAGGGGGCAATCAGCCCCAGCATTTT. Translating gives CASSLTTGGNQPQHF.

This clonotype was counted at least ten times. This chain uses TRBV4-2 with TRBJ2-4; TRBD2 matches at 10 bases. V was pared by 5 bases and J by 0 bases, with 7 bases of the junction left unmatched. The CDR3 is 17 amino acids. Germline V gene sequence: CDR1 LGHNA, CDR2 YNFKEQ. Here the CDR3 DNA reads TGTGCCAGCAGCGCCGGACTAGCGGACGTAGCCAAAAACATTCAGTACTTC. Protein: CASSAGLADVAKNIQYF.

In this sample, this clonotype is medium-sized. The gene calls are TRBV6-5 and TRBJ2-1, with a possible D match to TRBD1 (5 bases). V lost 0 bases and J 1 base, leaving 7 bases between the germline ends. The CDR3 is 15 residues long. Per germline, CDR1 MNHEY and CDR2 SVGAGI. The CDR3 nucleotides read TGTGCCAGCAGTTACTCAGGGGCTTCCTACAATGAGCAGTTCTTC. Protein: CASSYSGASYNEQFF.

V is TRBV7-2 and J is TRBJ1-3; weak D call: TRBD1 (5 bases). Trimming left V 4 bases short and J 8 bases short, with 9 bases between. CDR1 SGHTA and CDR2 FQGNSA come from the germline V gene. The CDR3 has 12 amino acids. CDR3 loop: CASSSGGDTIYF. Written as DNA, the CDR3 is TGTGCCAGCAGCTCTGGAGGGGACACCATATATTTT.

This clonotype was detected a few times. The chain is built from TRBV13 and TRBJ2-3; D perhaps matches TRBD2 (5 bases). Germline lookup yields CDR1 PRHDT and CDR2 FYEKMQ (reference sequence). The CDR3 is 14 amino acids. The germline V and J ends were trimmed by 3 bases and 2 bases, with 9 bases remaining between them. CDR3 loop: CASSFERNTDTQYF. DNA of the CDR3: TGTGCCAGCAGCTTTGAGCGGAACACAGATACGCAGTATTTT.

This clonotype turned up a few times. The rearrangement joins TRBV9 to TRBJ1-4; D is possibly TRBD1 (5 bases). Germline lookup yields CDR1 SGDLS and CDR2 YYNGEE. V was cut by 2 bases and J by 1 base, with 9 bases left in between. The CDR3 is made up of 15 amino acids. The CDR3 DNA reads TGTGCCAGCAGCGTGTCAGGGATAACTAATGAAAAACTGTTTTTT. Its translation is CASSVSGITNEKLFF.

This clonotype has ten or more counts. This chain joins TRBV2 and TRBJ1-1; D call uncertain. CDR1 is SNHLY and CDR2 is FYNNEI in the germline V gene. The CDR3 is 14 residues long. Between the trimmed V and J ends, which lost 2 bases and 0 bases, there was a span of 7 bases. The CDR3: CASSESGMNTEAFF. The CDR3 DNA reads TGTGCCAGCAGTGAAAGCGGAATGAACACTGAAGCTTTCTTT.

Remarks on this clonotype: This may come from a read error, since a much larger clone is one base off. The gene calls are TRBV20-1 and TRBJ2-5, with D tentatively TRBD1 or TRBD2 (5 bases each). The CDR3 runs to 15 residues. Germline V CDR1 and CDR2: DFQATT, SNEGSKA (reference sequence). CDR3 loop: CSALNPGTRQGTQYF. The CDR3 coding sequence is TGCAGTGCTCTGAACCCCGGGACGCGTCAAGGGACCCAGTACTTC.

This clonotype is termed medium-sized. This sequence joins TRBV5-1 and TRBJ1-2; D gene unclear. Germline values: CDR1 SGHRS, CDR2 YFSETQ. The CDR3 sequence is 14 residues long. V was trimmed by 0 bases and J by 0 bases, leaving 6 bases between them. The CDR3 sequence is CASSLVAANYGYTF. CDR3 DNA: TGCGCCAGCAGCTTGGTGGCGGCTAACTATGGCTACACCTTC.

The V call is TRBV20-1, the J call TRBJ1-5; D is uncertain. Trimming stripped 7 bases from V and 4 bases from J, with 11 bases between. The CDR3 is 12 residues long. Per germline, CDR1 DFQATT and CDR2 SNEGSKA (reference sequence). CDR3 amino acids: CSVTTENQPQHF. CDR3 coding DNA: TGCAGTGTTACTACTGAGAATCAGCCCCAGCATTTT.

This clonotype came up many times. This chain joins TRBV7-3 and TRBJ2-3, with a tentative D call TRBD2 (5 bases). Germline CDR1 is SGHTA and CDR2 is FQGTGA. The V and J ends lost 1 base and 0 bases respectively, with 8 bases between them. CDR3 length: 15 residues. CDR3: CASSLMERSTDTQYF. CDR3 DNA: TGTGCCAGCAGCTTAATGGAGCGGAGCACAGATACGCAGTATTTT.

Comment on this clonotype: One junction end does not reproduce the germline sequence, and a read error may be involved. This chain joins TRBV7-9 and TRBJ1-1, with D possibly TRBD1 on 5 matching bases. This CDR3 region has 14 residues. Germline V gene sequence: CDR1 SEHNR, CDR2 FQNEAQ (reference sequence). CDR3 sequence reads: CASSLGQLNTEASF. CDR3 sequence (DNA): TGTGCCAGCAGCTTAGGACAGCTCAACACTGAAGCTTCCTTT.

This clonotype was counted only a few times. The gene calls are TRBV7-9 and TRBJ2-7, with D tentatively TRBD1 (7 bases). Germline V gene data show CDR1 as SEHNR and CDR2 as FQNEAQ (reference sequence). There are 13 residues in the CDR3. DNA for the CDR3: TGTGCAGGAGGCGGGACAGTCTCCTACGAGCAGTACTTC. Protein sequence: CAGGGTVSYEQYF.

The sample holds a few counts of this clonotype. This chain joins TRBV12-3 or TRBV12-4 and TRBJ1-5; no clear D. V was trimmed by 3 bases and J by 0 bases, leaving 9 bases between them. This CDR3 has 15 residues. CDR3 bases: TGTGCCAGCAGTTTGGCCGGCCATAGCAATCAGCCCCAGCATTTT. This encodes CASSLAGHSNQPQHF.

This clonotype was found many times. This sequence joins TRBV5-1 and TRBJ2-3; 13 positions match TRBD2. Germline-derived CDR1 and CDR2 are SGHRS and YFSETQ. Losses at the gene ends were 4 bases for V and 1 base for J; bases not matched to a gene: 3. The CDR3 runs 16 residues. As DNA, the CDR3 is TGCGCCAGCAGCCCGGGGACTAGCGGGGGCACAGATACGCAGTATTTT. It codes for CASSPGTSGGTDTQYF.

This clonotype was seen repeatedly, ten times or more. The rearrangement joins TRBV6-2 or TRBV6-3 to TRBJ2-5; TRBD1 aligns across 7 bases. After removal of 4 bases from V and 4 bases from J, the junction contained 6 bases not matched to a gene. The CDR3 has 14 amino acids. Germline V CDR1 and CDR2: MNHEY, SVGEGT. The DNA of the CDR3 is TGTGCCAGCAGTTCGGGACAGTCCACAGAGACCCAGTACTTC. Encoded protein: CASSSGQSTETQYF.

This clonotype has only one observation. V usage is TRBV29-1 and J usage is TRBJ2-1, with 12 bases fitting TRBD2. V shed 4 bases and J 13 bases; nucleotides not matched to a gene: 11. The V gene's germline CDR1 is SQVTM and CDR2 ANQGSEA. This CDR3 region has 14 residues. The CDR3 spells CSVVDRTSGNFQFF. The CDR3 bases are TGCAGCGTTGTGGATAGGACTAGCGGGAACTTTCAGTTCTTC.

The J gene is TRBJ2-1, the V gene TRBV24-1, with TRBD1 matching 9 bases. J was trimmed by 5 bases and V by 2 bases; bases with no gene match: 9. The germline CDR1 and CDR2 sequences are KGHDR and SFDVKD. The CDR3 length is 17 residues. The CDR3 loop reads CATSDSPGQGSNNEQFF. In DNA, the CDR3 is TGTGCCACCAGTGATTCTCCGGGACAGGGCAGTAACAATGAGCAGTTCTTC.

V usage is TRBV20-1 and J usage is TRBJ2-7; TRBD2 aligns across 12 bases. V lost 4 bases to trimming and J lost 7 bases; unmatched junction nucleotides: 17. Looked up from germline, CDR1 is DFQATT and CDR2 is SNEGSKA (reference sequence). CDR3 length: 17 residues. The CDR3 here is CSATGGLAGGHRREQYF. The CDR3 DNA reads TGCAGTGCTACCGGAGGGCTAGCGGGAGGGCATCGGAGGGAGCAGTACTTC.